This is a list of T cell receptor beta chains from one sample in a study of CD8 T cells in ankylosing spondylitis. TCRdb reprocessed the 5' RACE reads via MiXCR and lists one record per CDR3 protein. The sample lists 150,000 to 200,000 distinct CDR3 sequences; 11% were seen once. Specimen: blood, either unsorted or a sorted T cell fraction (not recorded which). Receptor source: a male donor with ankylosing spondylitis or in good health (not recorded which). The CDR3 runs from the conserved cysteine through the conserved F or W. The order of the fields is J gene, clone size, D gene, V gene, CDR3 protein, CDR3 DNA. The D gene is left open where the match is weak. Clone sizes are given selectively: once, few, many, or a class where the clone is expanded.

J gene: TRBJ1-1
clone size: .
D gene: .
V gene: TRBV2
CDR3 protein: CASSEAAGVVRTEAFF
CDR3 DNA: TGTGCCAGCAGTGAAGCGGCAGGAGTAGTGAGGACTGAAGCTTTCTTT

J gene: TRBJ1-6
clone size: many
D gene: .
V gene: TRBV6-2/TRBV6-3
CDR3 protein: CASSPRDGNSPLHF
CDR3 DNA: TGTGCCAGCAGCCCCCGGGACGGAAATTCACCCCTCCACTTT

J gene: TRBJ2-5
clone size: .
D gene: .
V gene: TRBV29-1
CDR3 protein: CSVEIYGETQYF
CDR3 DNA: TGCAGCGTTGAAATCTATGGAGAGACCCAGTACTTC

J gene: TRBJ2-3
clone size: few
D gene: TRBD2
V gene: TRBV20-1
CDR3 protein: CSATLALVTDTQYF
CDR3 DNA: TGCAGTGCTACACTAGCGCTTGTGACAGATACGCAGTATTTT

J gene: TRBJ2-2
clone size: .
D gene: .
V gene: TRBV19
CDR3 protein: CASSRQEGTGELFF
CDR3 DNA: TGTGCCAGTAGTAGGCAGGAAGGCACCGGGGAGCTGTTTTTT

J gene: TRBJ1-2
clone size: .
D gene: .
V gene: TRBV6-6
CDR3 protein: CASSSTVNYGYTF
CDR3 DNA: TGTGCCAGCAGCTCCACCGTTAACTATGGCTACACCTTC

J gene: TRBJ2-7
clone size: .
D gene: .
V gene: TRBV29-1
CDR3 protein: CSGGEHYNEQYF
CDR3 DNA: TGCAGCGGCGGGGAGCATTATAACGAGCAGTACTTC

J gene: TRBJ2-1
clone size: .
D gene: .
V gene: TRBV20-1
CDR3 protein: CSARDELYATTEQFF
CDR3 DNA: TGCAGTGCTAGAGATGAACTATATGCTACAACTGAGCAGTTCTTC

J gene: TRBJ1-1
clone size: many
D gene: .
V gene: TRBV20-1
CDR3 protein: CSALQDPEAFF
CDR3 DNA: TGCAGTGCTCTTCAGGATCCTGAAGCTTTCTTT

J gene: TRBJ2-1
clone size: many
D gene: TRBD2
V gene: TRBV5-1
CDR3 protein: CASSLDSGTGYNEQFF
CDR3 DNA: TGCGCCAGCAGCTTGGATAGCGGGACGGGCTACAATGAGCAGTTCTTC

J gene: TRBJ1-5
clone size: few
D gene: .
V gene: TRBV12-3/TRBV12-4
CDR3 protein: CASSFSGDQPQHF
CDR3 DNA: TGTGCCAGCAGTTTTTCGGGTGATCAGCCCCAGCATTTT

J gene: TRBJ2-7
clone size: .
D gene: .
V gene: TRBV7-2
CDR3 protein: CASSSNEGKQYF
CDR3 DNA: TGTGCCAGCAGCTCTAATGAGGGCAAGCAGTACTTC

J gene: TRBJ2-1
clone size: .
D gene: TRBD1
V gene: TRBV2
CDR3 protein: CASIGAHGTGDNEQFF
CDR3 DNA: TGTGCCAGCATAGGAGCGCACGGGACAGGGGACAATGAGCAGTTCTTC

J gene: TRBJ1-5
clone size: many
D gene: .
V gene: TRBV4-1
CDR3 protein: CASSQERLGPQHF
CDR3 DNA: TGCGCCAGCAGCCAAGAGCGGTTAGGTCCCCAGCATTTT

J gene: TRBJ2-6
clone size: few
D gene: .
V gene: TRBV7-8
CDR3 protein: CASSLTTVVPDVLTF
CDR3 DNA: TGTGCCAGCAGCTTAACGACAGTCGTCCCGGACGTCCTGACTTTC

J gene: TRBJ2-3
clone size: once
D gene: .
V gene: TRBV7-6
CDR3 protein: CASSTRVRAADTQYF
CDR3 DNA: TGTGCCAGCAGCACCAGGGTGAGGGCGGCAGATACGCAGTATTTT

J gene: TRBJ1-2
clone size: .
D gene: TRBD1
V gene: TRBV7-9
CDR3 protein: CASSWTGGAWGYTF
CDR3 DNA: TGTGCCAGCAGCTGGACAGGGGGCGCTTGGGGCTACACCTTC

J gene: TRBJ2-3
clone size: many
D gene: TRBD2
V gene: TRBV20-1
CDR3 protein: CSAQTRASGTDTQYF
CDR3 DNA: TGCAGTGCACAGACGAGGGCTAGCGGGACAGATACGCAGTATTTT

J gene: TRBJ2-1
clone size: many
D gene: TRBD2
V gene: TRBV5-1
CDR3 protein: CASRSKRGDNEQFF
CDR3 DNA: TGCGCCAGCAGATCCAAGCGGGGGGACAATGAACAGTTCTTC

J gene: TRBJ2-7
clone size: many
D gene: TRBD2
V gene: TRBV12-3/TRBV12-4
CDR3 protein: CASSLMGLAVYEQYF
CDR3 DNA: TGTGCCAGCAGTTTAATGGGGCTAGCGGTCTACGAGCAGTACTTC

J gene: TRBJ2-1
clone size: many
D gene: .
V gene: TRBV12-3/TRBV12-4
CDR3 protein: CASSPGRSNNEQFF
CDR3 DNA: TGTGCCAGCAGTCCCGGTAGATCGAACAATGAGCAGTTCTTC

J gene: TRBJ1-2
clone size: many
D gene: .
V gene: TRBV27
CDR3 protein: CASSFAEGHGYTF
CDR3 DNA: TGTGCCAGCAGTTTCGCCGAAGGACATGGCTACACCTTC

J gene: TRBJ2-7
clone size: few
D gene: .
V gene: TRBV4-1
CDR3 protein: CASSQEGRGVSRSYEQYF
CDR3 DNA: TGCGCCAGCAGCCAAGAGGGTCGGGGAGTCTCGCGGTCCTACGAGCAGTACTTC

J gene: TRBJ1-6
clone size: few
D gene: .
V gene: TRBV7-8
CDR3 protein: CASSSLNSPLHF
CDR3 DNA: TGTGCCAGCAGCTCCCTTAATTCACCCCTCCACTTT

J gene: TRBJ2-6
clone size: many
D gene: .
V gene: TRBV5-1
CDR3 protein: CASSLPRDGSSGANVLTF
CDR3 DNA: TGCGCCAGCAGTTTACCCCGGGACGGAAGCTCTGGGGCCAACGTCCTGACTTTC

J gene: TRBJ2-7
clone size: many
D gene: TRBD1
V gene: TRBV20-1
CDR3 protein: CSALPMTGGNEQYF
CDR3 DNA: TGCAGTGCTTTACCTATGACAGGGGGCAACGAGCAGTACTTC

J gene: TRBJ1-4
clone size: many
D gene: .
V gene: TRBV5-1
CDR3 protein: CASSPGTLDEKLFF
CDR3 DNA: TGCGCCAGCAGCCCCGGGACGTTGGACGAAAAACTGTTTTTT

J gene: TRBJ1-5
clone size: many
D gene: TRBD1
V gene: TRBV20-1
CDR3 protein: CSAPGWAGGDQPQHF
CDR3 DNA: TGCAGTGCCCCGGGGTGGGCAGGGGGCGATCAGCCCCAGCATTTT

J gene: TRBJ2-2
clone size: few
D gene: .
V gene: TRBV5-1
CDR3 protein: CASSSEAGTTGELFF
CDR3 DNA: TGCGCCAGCAGCTCAGAGGCAGGGACCACCGGGGAGCTGTTTTTT

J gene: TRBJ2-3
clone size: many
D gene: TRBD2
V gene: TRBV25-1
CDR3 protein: CASSAGGGTTDTQYF
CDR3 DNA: TGTGCCAGCAGTGCAGGCGGGGGGACCACAGATACGCAGTATTTT

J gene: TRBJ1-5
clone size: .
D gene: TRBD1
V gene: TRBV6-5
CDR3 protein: CASSYSFTGDSNQPQHF
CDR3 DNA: TGTGCCAGCAGTTACTCGTTTACAGGGGATAGCAATCAGCCCCAGCATTTT

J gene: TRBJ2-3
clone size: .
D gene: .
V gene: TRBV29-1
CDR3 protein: CSVEVGDDTQYF
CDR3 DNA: TGCAGCGTTGAGGTGGGTGACGATACGCAGTATTTT

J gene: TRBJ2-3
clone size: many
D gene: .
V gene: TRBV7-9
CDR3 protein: CASSSGQGGDTQYF
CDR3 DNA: TGTGCCAGCAGCTCGGGCCAAGGCGGAGATACGCAGTATTTT

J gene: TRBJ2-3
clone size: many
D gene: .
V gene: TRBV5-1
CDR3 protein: CASSLGYHTDTQYF
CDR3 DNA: TGCGCCAGCAGCTTGGGATACCACACAGATACGCAGTATTTT

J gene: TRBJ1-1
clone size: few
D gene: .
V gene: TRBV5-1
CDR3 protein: CASSFGQGRAEAFF
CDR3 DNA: TGCGCCAGCAGCTTTGGGCAGGGAAGGGCTGAAGCTTTCTTT

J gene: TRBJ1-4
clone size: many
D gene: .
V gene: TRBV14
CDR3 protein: CASSQASQKLFF
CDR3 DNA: TGTGCCAGCAGCCAAGCTTCGCAAAAACTGTTTTTT

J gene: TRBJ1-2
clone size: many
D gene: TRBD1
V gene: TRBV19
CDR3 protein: CASSPGTGAYGYTF
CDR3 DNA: TGTGCCAGTAGTCCTGGGACAGGTGCCTATGGCTACACCTTC

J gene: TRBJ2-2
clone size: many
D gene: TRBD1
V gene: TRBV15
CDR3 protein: CATVSIMTGRGTGELFF
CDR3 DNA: TGTGCCACCGTTTCGATAATGACAGGGAGAGGCACCGGGGAGCTGTTTTTT